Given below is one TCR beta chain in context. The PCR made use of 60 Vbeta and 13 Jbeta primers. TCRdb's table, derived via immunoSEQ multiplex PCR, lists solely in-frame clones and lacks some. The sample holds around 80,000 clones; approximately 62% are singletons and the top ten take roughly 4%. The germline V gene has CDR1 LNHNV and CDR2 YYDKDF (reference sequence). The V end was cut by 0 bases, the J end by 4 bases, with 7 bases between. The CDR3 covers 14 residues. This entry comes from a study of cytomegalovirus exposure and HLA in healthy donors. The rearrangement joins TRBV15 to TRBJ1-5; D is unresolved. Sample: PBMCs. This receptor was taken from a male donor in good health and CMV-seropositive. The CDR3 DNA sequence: TGTGCCACCAGCAGAGAGAACTTTAATCAGCCCCAGCATTTT. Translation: CATSRENFNQPQHF.